Listed below are T cell receptor beta chains from one sample, sequenced in a study of response to subunit inactivated influenza vaccine. MiXCR, run by TCRdb on the RT-PCR reads, gives a single entry per CDR3 protein. The sample shows about 190,000 distinct CDR3 sequences, approximately 15% of them seen only once. Material: CD8+ T cells sorted from PBMCs, obtained roughly 5 days after vaccination. All receptors come from a man in his fifties or sixties who received an inactivated influenza vaccine. CDR3s include the opening cysteine and the closing phenylalanine or tryptophan. The order of the fields is J gene, V gene, CDR3 protein.

J: TRBJ2-2; V: TRBV14; CDR3: CASSQGLTGGPGGELFF
J: TRBJ2-3; V: TRBV28; CDR3: CASGGVTDTQYF
J: TRBJ2-1; V: TRBV7-3; CDR3: CASSATGVNEQFF
J: TRBJ2-1; V: TRBV12-3/TRBV12-4; CDR3: CASSNLAGARNEQFF
J: TRBJ2-3; V: TRBV5-1; CDR3: CASSKGGGGTDTQYF
J: TRBJ2-7; V: TRBV6-2/TRBV6-3; CDR3: CASSRAGRTYEQYF
J: TRBJ2-1; V: TRBV28; CDR3: CASSLLGELFNEQFF
J: TRBJ1-2; V: TRBV15; CDR3: CATSSPNENYGYTF
J: TRBJ2-7; V: TRBV7-9; CDR3: CASSGLSSYEQYF
J: TRBJ2-2; V: TRBV7-9; CDR3: CASSNSGTTGELFF
J: TRBJ1-6; V: TRBV15; CDR3: CATSRDRPISPLHF
J: TRBJ2-3; V: TRBV11-2; CDR3: CASRKRGTDTQYF
J: TRBJ2-1; V: TRBV9; CDR3: CASSPTRDGRARFF
J: TRBJ1-2; V: TRBV7-2; CDR3: CASSVTTGPRNYGYTF
J: TRBJ2-3; V: TRBV6-4; CDR3: CASKPEVGADTQYF
J: TRBJ2-2; V: TRBV4-1; CDR3: CASSQKGLNTGELFF
J: TRBJ2-7; V: TRBV5-1; CDR3: CASSLYSEKYEQYF
J: TRBJ2-3; V: TRBV10-3; CDR3: CAISRLADTDTQYF
J: TRBJ1-1; V: TRBV12-3/TRBV12-4; CDR3: CASSPWAMNTEAFF
J: TRBJ2-3; V: TRBV4-3; CDR3: CASSQDAGGKTDTQYF
J: TRBJ2-2; V: TRBV15; CDR3: CATSTRLAVTGELFF
J: TRBJ1-1; V: TRBV9; CDR3: CASSERQDLGYMSTEAFF
J: TRBJ2-2; V: TRBV28; CDR3: CASTTQGARFTGELFF
J: TRBJ2-7; V: TRBV12-3/TRBV12-4; CDR3: CASSLPPGQQPYEQYF
J: TRBJ2-7; V: TRBV9; CDR3: CASSVEAGGSSYEQYF
J: TRBJ2-5; V: TRBV28; CDR3: CASSLGDSREETQYF
J: TRBJ2-1; V: TRBV24-1; CDR3: CATSDLQRVEDCEQFF
J: TRBJ1-5; V: TRBV19; CDR3: CASSPDTTPQHF
J: TRBJ2-1; V: TRBV7-9; CDR3: CASSLGPSGSNEQFF
J: TRBJ2-1; V: TRBV6-2/TRBV6-3; CDR3: CASTTQSDNEQFF
J: TRBJ2-3; V: TRBV28; CDR3: CASSLLSMDGGPGDTQYF
J: TRBJ2-7; V: TRBV27; CDR3: CASGRWASGSHEQYF
J: TRBJ2-5; V: TRBV18; CDR3: CASSSKRGVETQYF
J: TRBJ2-7; V: TRBV12-3/TRBV12-4; CDR3: CASSKSGKSYEQYF
J: TRBJ2-5; V: TRBV2; CDR3: CASSEDTWSRETQYF
J: TRBJ2-3; V: TRBV4-3; CDR3: CASSQVAGPRAGDTQYF
J: TRBJ2-7; V: TRBV7-6; CDR3: CASSLAVGFHEQYF
J: TRBJ1-1; V: TRBV7-9; CDR3: CASSLDRNEAFF
J: TRBJ1-5; V: TRBV4-1; CDR3: CASSPRDSPRPYSNQPQHF
J: TRBJ2-4; V: TRBV19; CDR3: CSSSIPGGINIQYF
J: TRBJ2-7; V: TRBV7-2; CDR3: CASSLDPSGTRYEQYF
J: TRBJ2-4; V: TRBV2; CDR3: CASSGTSGGKNIQYF
J: TRBJ2-7; V: TRBV27; CDR3: CASSPQTGYSYEQYF
J: TRBJ2-7; V: TRBV5-1; CDR3: CASSLGDQRQYF
J: TRBJ2-2; V: TRBV4-3; CDR3: CASSQAGDSRAGELFF
J: TRBJ2-1; V: TRBV6-5; CDR3: CASSYVGPLYNEQFF
J: TRBJ2-1; V: TRBV4-1; CDR3: CASSHILAGGYNEQFF
J: TRBJ2-5; V: TRBV7-9; CDR3: CASGPGATRETQYF
J: TRBJ1-5; V: TRBV4-3; CDR3: CASSQDIDQPQHF
J: TRBJ2-7; V: TRBV13; CDR3: CASSVRGGARGYEQYF
J: TRBJ2-7; V: TRBV6-5; CDR3: CASSYLRDSYEQYF
J: TRBJ2-1; V: TRBV7-9; CDR3: CASATTGTGNYNEQFF
J: TRBJ2-3; V: TRBV20-1; CDR3: CSAKGLAGGTVDTQYF
J: TRBJ2-7; V: TRBV6-2/TRBV6-3; CDR3: CASSPGEDEQYF